The entry that follows covers one TCR beta chain sequence. The assay was immunoSEQ multiplex PCR, and TCRdb's table has in-frame clones only and misses some. The table shows around 230,000 clones, with roughly 86% occurring only once. The sample originates from a study of blood T cell repertoires in COVID-19. Study-wide background: The analysed material was cDNA or gDNA that came from T cells, B-cell-depleted T cells, or PBMCs.

The sequencing input was PBMCs or T cells enriched from blood (not recorded which). The sequence came from a woman in her 40s with acute COVID-19.

The CDR3 is CASSEQFGTITDTQYF. Here the CDR3 DNA reads TGTGCCAGCAGTGAACAATTTGGGACTATCACAGATACGCAGTATTTT. The chain couples TRBV6-1 to TRBJ2-3; 7 bases match TRBD2. Germline V gene data show CDR1 as MNHNS and CDR2 as SASEGT. This CDR3 contains 16 residues. With 2 bases clipped from V and 2 bases from J, the junction kept 7 bases outside the gene matches.